Listed below are T cell receptor beta chains from one sample, sequenced in a study of CD8 T cell repertoires and HIV-1 epitope variants. These receptors' antigens are unknown. Some clones are missing from TCRdb's copy, which holds only in-frame ones; the method was immunoSEQ multiplex PCR. The repertoire has a few thousand clones, approximately 70% of them found once; the top ten carry around 40%. The specimen sequenced was cultured CD8+ T cells derived from PBMCs. The receptors stem from a male donor with HIV. Each CDR3 is given with its conserved first and last residue. The D gene is left open where the match is weak. Size tells how often a clone was seen (once, few, many) or the class of an expanded clone, and some rows leave it out.

size,J,D,V,DNA,CDR3
NA,TRBJ1-1,NA,TRBV9,TGTGCCAGCGCACAGGGAGTGGGCACTGAAGCTTTCTTT,CASAQGVGTEAFF
NA,TRBJ2-1,TRBD2,TRBV5-1,TGCGCCAGCAAAAGTAGCGGGCCCTCCTACAATGAGCAGTTCTTC,CASKSSGPSYNEQFF
NA,TRBJ1-1,NA,TRBV19,TGTGCCAGTAGTCCCCTCCCCAGGGAGAAGGCTTTCTTT,CASSPLPREKAFF
NA,TRBJ1-1,NA,TRBV30,TGTGCCTGGAGTCTTGGCACTGAAGCTTTCTTT,CAWSLGTEAFF
NA,TRBJ2-5,NA,TRBV7-3,TGTGCCAGCAGCCCTCTAGGTGGGGTAGGGGAGACCCAGTACTTC,CASSPLGGVGETQYF
NA,TRBJ2-2,TRBD2,TRBV6-1,TGTGCCAGCATTCTAGCGGGGGACACCGGGGAGCTGTTTTTT,CASILAGDTGELFF
NA,TRBJ2-7,NA,TRBV5-6,TGTGCCAGCACCGGGACGGCCTACGAGCAGTACTTC,CASTGTAYEQYF
NA,TRBJ2-1,NA,TRBV7-9,TGTGCCAGCAGCCCCCAAAGCGGTCGATCCTACAATGAGCAGTTCTTC,CASSPQSGRSYNEQFF
NA,TRBJ2-3,TRBD2,TRBV28,TGTGCCAGCAGTTTGGACGGGGGGGCGCGCGGTACGCAGTATTTT,CASSLDGGARGTQYF
NA,TRBJ1-1,NA,TRBV7-2,TGTGCCAGCAGCTTAGTGGCGGTGAACACTGAAGCTTTCTTT,CASSLVAVNTEAFF
NA,TRBJ2-1,NA,TRBV11-2,TGTGCCAGCAGCTTTAGGGACTCGTACAATGAGCAGTTCTTC,CASSFRDSYNEQFF
NA,TRBJ2-5,NA,TRBV18,TGTGCCAGCTCACCTCTATCAGAGACCCAGTACTTC,CASSPLSETQYF
NA,TRBJ2-1,NA,TRBV12-1,TGTGCCAGCAGCTATGTGGCGTTCTCCTACAATGAGCAGTTCTTC,CASSYVAFSYNEQFF
few,TRBJ2-7,NA,TRBV7-2,TGTGCCAGCAGCTTAGAATTAGGGCAGTACGAGCAGTACTTC,CASSLELGQYEQYF
NA,TRBJ1-5,NA,TRBV6-1,TGTGCCGTAAGTTATAGCAATCAGCCCCAGCATTTT,CAVSYSNQPQHF
NA,TRBJ1-4,NA,TRBV19,TGTGCCAGTAGTCCCCCTCCCGGGGAAAAACTGTTTTTT,CASSPPPGEKLFF
few,TRBJ1-1,NA,TRBV11-2,TGTGCCAGCAGCTTAGGGCCAGCCGTTGAAGCTTTCTTT,CASSLGPAVEAFF
NA,TRBJ2-1,TRBD2,TRBV19,TGTGCCAGTAGTATAGATACGGGGGGGGTCAATGAGCAGTTCTTC,CASSIDTGGVNEQFF
large,TRBJ1-2,NA,TRBV28,TGTGCCAGCAGTATACGCCCGACAGATTTCGACTATGGCTACACCTTC,CASSIRPTDFDYGYTF
NA,TRBJ2-2,NA,TRBV9,TGTGCCAGCAGCGTAGAGACGGGATTGGAGCTGTTTTTT,CASSVETGLELFF
NA,TRBJ1-2,NA,TRBV7-8,TGTGCCAGCAGCTTAGCGAGGGTCCAGGGCCCTTCTCCCGACTATGGCTACACCTTC,CASSLARVQGPSPDYGYTF
NA,TRBJ2-5,TRBD2,TRBV27,TGTGCCAGCACTTCAGCGGGGGGATCAGAGACCCAGTACTTC,CASTSAGGSETQYF
NA,TRBJ2-2,TRBD1,TRBV11-3,TGTGCCAGCAGCTTCGCCCCGGGACAGGGAGATGCCGGGGAGCTGTTTTTT,CASSFAPGQGDAGELFF
NA,TRBJ2-3,NA,TRBV15,TGTGCCACCGGGGGGTTGGTAACAGATACGCAGTATTTT,CATGGLVTDTQYF